This T cell receptor beta chain appears in the sequencing data of a study of response to subunit inactivated influenza vaccine. Study-wide results and limits: Each seasonal flu vaccination may recruit only limited new T cells, authors suggested.

TCRdb redid the calling of the RT-PCR reads with MiXCR, one entry per CDR3 protein. The data show some 600,000 distinct CDR3 sequences, with less than 15% seen just once and approximately 7.6% held by the top ten. About this clonotype: Its specificity is not known.

Germline values: CDR1 SGDLS, CDR2 YYNGEE. This CDR3 has 15 amino acids. Between the trimmed V and J ends, which lost 4 bases and 0 bases, there was a span of 11 bases. The J gene is TRBJ2-1, the V gene TRBV9; D gene ambiguous. This TCR derives from a man over 45 who received an inactivated influenza vaccine. Here the sequenced sample was PBMCs from blood, taken 14 days before vaccination. The CDR3 here is CASSTFFHSYNEQFF. DNA of the CDR3: TGTGCCAGCAGCACCTTCTTCCACTCCTACAATGAGCAGTTCTTC.